A single sample gave rise to the 29 T cell receptor beta chains below, sequenced in a study of T cell repertoires in cytomegalovirus infection. TCRdb fed the reads into MiXCR, producing one record per CDR3 protein. The table shows about 920,000 distinct CDR3 sequences, with about a third occurring only once. Their target antigens are unknown. The sample in question was cultured CD8+ T cells from PBMCs, obtained from culture after CMV antigen stimulation. These receptor sequences come from a human donor in good health (CMV status not recorded). Some clones in this sample may be carry-over from other donors' samples.

This clonotype was detected a few times. The chain carries TRBV7-2 and TRBJ1-2; the match to TRBD1 covers 9 bases. V lost 4 bases and J lost 4; bases outside the gene matches: 7. Germline CDR1 reads SGHTA; CDR2 reads FQGNSA. This CDR3 region has 15 residues. The CDR3 region has the DNA TGTGCCAGCAGCTCGCCGACAGGGGGGGTCTATGGCTACACCTTC. Translation: CASSSPTGGVYGYTF.

This clonotype has just a few counts. The CDR3 DNA sequence: TGTGCCAGCAGTTTTATCGGGGGGGCGCAGTACGTC. Its translation is CASSFIGGAQYV. The chain combines TRBV27 with TRBJ2-7, with 8 positions matching TRBD2. Germline V lookup: CDR1 MNHEY, CDR2 SMNVEV (reference sequence). The CDR3 length is 12 residues. V dropped 3 bases and J dropped 9; count of bases not matched to a gene: 4.

This sequence joins TRBV7-9 and TRBJ2-7; D remains ambiguous. The CDR3 covers 18 residues. Germline values: CDR1 SEHNR, CDR2 FQNEAQ (reference sequence). V was shortened by 4 bases and J by 2 bases, with 24 bases between the two germline ends. The CDR3 region has the DNA TGTGCCAGCAGCTCCAACGACCTGGGTGTCGGTGCCCCCTACGAGCAGTACGTC. This codes for CASSSNDLGVGAPYEQYV.

This clonotype was picked up many times. The gene calls are TRBV7-2 and TRBJ2-1; the D gene is possibly TRBD2 (7 bases). V was shortened by 2 bases and J by 7 bases, with 15 bases between the two germline ends. This CDR3 region has 15 residues. CDR1 is SGHTA, CDR2 FQGNSA, per germline. The CDR3, as DNA: TGTGCCAGCAGCTTATCGGGGGGCCTCCTAAATGAGCAGTTCTTC. Amino acids: CASSLSGGLLNEQFF.

The rearrangement uses TRBV5-5 and TRBJ2-2; TRBD2 might be the D (7 bases). CDR1 SGHKS and CDR2 YYEKEE come from the germline V gene (reference sequence). Trimming cost V 2 bases and J 1 base, with 21 bases left between them. CDR3 length: 19 amino acids. CDR3 in DNA: TGTGCCAGCAGCTTCCCGGAAACAGGGAGGGATAGGAACACCGGGGAGCTGTTTTTT. Encoded protein: CASSFPETGRDRNTGELFF.

This clonotype was seen many times. The chain has TRBV7-9 and TRBJ2-7; 7 bases map to TRBD1. Germline CDR1 SEHNR, CDR2 FQNEAQ (reference sequence). The trim removed 4 bases at V and 1 base at J, leaving 7 bases unmatched. The CDR3 spans 15 residues. The CDR3 DNA follows: TGTGCCAGCAGCTCTCGACAGGGCCATTCCTACGAGCAGTACTTC. Amino acids: CASSSRQGHSYEQYF.

The rearrangement links TRBV19 to TRBJ1-1; a weak D match, TRBD1 (6 bases). Germline V gene sequence: CDR1 LNHDA, CDR2 SQIVND (reference sequence). CDR3 length: 16 amino acids. V lost 7 bases to trimming and J lost 2 bases, with 20 bases between them. The CDR3 spells CASIPRGRSPNTEAFF. The CDR3 DNA reads TGTGCCAGTATCCCCCGGGGGCGTTCCCCCAACACTGAAGCTTTCTTT.

This chain links TRBV5-6 with TRBJ1-4; D might be TRBD1 (5 bases). The V and J ends lost 1 base and 5 bases respectively, with 9 bases between them. There are 14 residues in the CDR3. Germline values: CDR1 SGHDT, CDR2 YYEEEE. The CDR3 region is CASSLLQGNEKLFF. The CDR3 DNA reads as TGTGCCAGCAGCTTGCTTCAGGGAAATGAAAAACTGTTTTTT.

This clonotype appeared once. The CDR3 sequence is CASSVGTFTYEQYF. The CDR3, as DNA: TGTGCCAGTTCGGTCGGGACGTTTACCTACGAGCAGTACTTC. The chain links TRBV25-1 to TRBJ2-7; TRBD1 or TRBD2 may be the D gene (5 bases each). The germline V and J ends were trimmed by 9 bases and 2 bases, with 17 bases remaining between them. CDR3 length: 14 residues. Germline CDR1 MGHDK, CDR2 SYGVNS.

This clonotype was observed a few times. The chain uses TRBV9 and TRBJ1-2, with 10 bases aligning to TRBD1. Germline V gene data show CDR1 as SGDLS and CDR2 as YYNGEE. The CDR3 runs to 15 residues. V shed 3 bases and J 1 base; nucleotides not matched to a gene: 3. The CDR3 DNA reads TGTGCCAGCAGCGCCCGGGACAGGGGTAACTATGGCTACACCTTC. Protein sequence: CASSARDRGNYGYTF.

This clonotype was picked up many times. V and J are TRBV5-4 and TRBJ1-1; D unresolved. The CDR3 is made up of 16 amino acids. Trimming left V 4 bases short and J 3 bases short, with 19 bases between. Germline lookup yields CDR1 SGHNT and CDR2 YYREEE (reference sequence). The CDR3 bases are TGTGCCAGCAGCAACCGCCAACTGGGTAGTTACACTGAAGCTTTCTTT. Translated, it gives CASSNRQLGSYTEAFF.

This clonotype was seen only once. An end of the junction differs from the germline gene, which may be a read error. The chain employs TRBV4-3 and TRBJ1-4; D gene unclear. The CDR3 has 15 amino acids. Germline-derived CDR1 and CDR2 are LGHNA and YSLEER. CDR3 DNA sequence: TGCGCCAGCAGCCAAGATCTTACGACTAATGAAAAACTGTCTTTT. This codes for CASSQDLTTNEKLSF.

V and J are TRBV20-1 and TRBJ2-1; 10 bases map to TRBD2. V was clipped by 0 bases and J by 4 bases; unmatched bases: 9. The CDR3 spans 17 residues. CDR1 and CDR2 (germline): DFQATT, SNEGSKA (reference sequence). The CDR3 is CSARDQNELAGYNEQFF. The CDR3 nucleotides are TGCAGTGCTAGAGATCAAAATGAACTAGCGGGGTACAATGAGCAGTTCTTC.

In nucleotides, the CDR3 is TGCGCCAGCAGCCAGATCCCCGGGGACTATACAGACGAGCAGTACTTC. Translating it yields CASSQIPGDYTDEQYF. The rearrangement links TRBV4-1 to TRBJ2-7; 7 bases match TRBD2. The CDR3 contains 16 residues. The V gene's germline CDR1 is MGHRA and CDR2 YSYEKL. V lost 3 bases and J lost 5; bases outside the gene matches: 13.

This chain connects TRBV28 to TRBJ1-5, with 7 bases aligning to TRBD1. Losses at the gene ends were 3 bases for V and 6 bases for J; bases not matched to a gene: 8. The CDR3 spans 15 residues. CDR1 and CDR2 from the germline V gene are MDHEN and SYDVKM. The CDR3 sequence: CASSFPRGTSQPQHF. The CDR3 DNA follows: TGTGCCAGCAGTTTCCCCAGGGGGACGTCTCAGCCCCAGCATTTT.

The chain joins TRBV6-4 to TRBJ2-1; 11 positions agree with TRBD2. V lost 8 bases to trimming and J lost 0 bases; unmatched junction nucleotides: 9. Germline assignment: CDR1 MRHNA and CDR2 SNTAGT. The CDR3 consists of 17 residues. CDR3 DNA: TGTGCCAGCGCCGTAGCGGGGGGGCTAAGCTCCTACAATGAGCAGTTCTTC. Encoded protein: CASAVAGGLSSYNEQFF.

This clonotype was detected a few times. The chain combines TRBV5-4 with TRBJ1-2, with no clear D. The V and J ends lost 0 bases and 9 bases respectively, with 12 bases between them. The CDR3 is made up of 13 amino acids. Germline assignment: CDR1 SGHNT and CDR2 YYREEE (reference sequence). CDR3: CASSLVSDLRYTF. The CDR3 nucleotides read TGTGCCAGCAGCTTGGTCTCCGATTTGCGCTACACCTTC.

This clonotype was detected many times. The J gene is TRBJ1-4, the V gene TRBV12-3 or TRBV12-4; possible D gene TRBD1, 5 bases. The CDR3 is made up of 11 amino acids. V lost 8 bases and J 12 bases, leaving 13 bases between the germline ends. CDR3 DNA sequence: TGTGCCAGCTTCCATCAGGGCGAACTGTTTTTT. As protein: CASFHQGELFF.

The genes are TRBV11-2 and TRBJ2-5, with 10 bases lining up with TRBD2. CDR3 length: 15 amino acids. V gave up 4 bases and J gave up 2 bases; unmatched junction bases: 4. Germline CDR1 and CDR2: SGHAT and FQNNGV. In nucleotides, the CDR3 is TGTGCCAGCAGCTACGAACTAGCGGGACAAGAGACCCAGTACTTC. It translates to CASSYELAGQETQYF.

The chain combines TRBV10-3 with TRBJ1-2; D is unresolved. Trimming removed 10 bases from V and 1 base from J, with 19 bases in between. Germline loops: CDR1 ENHRY, CDR2 SYGVKD. There are 15 residues in the CDR3. The DNA for the CDR3 is TGTGCCAGCTTTACAATTACAGACATTAACTATGGCTACACCTTC. This codes for CASFTITDINYGYTF.

The chain carries TRBV7-6 and TRBJ2-7; D is possibly TRBD1 (6 bases). The V gene's germline CDR1 is SGHVS and CDR2 FNYEAQ. The CDR3 covers 13 residues. V gave up 2 bases and J gave up 6 bases, with 11 bases separating them. Here the CDR3 reads CASSLSGDGEQYF. In nucleotides, the CDR3 is TGTGCCAGCAGCTTATCAGGGGACGGCGAGCAGTACTTC.

V is TRBV19 and J is TRBJ2-7; 7 bases match TRBD1. Germline-derived CDR1 and CDR2 are LNHDA and SQIVND (reference sequence). CDR3 size: 14 residues. Trimming cost V 3 bases and J 3 bases; bases outside gene matches: 5. This CDR3 is CASSISQGYYEQYF. The CDR3 DNA follows: TGTGCCAGTAGTATCTCACAGGGGTACTACGAGCAGTACTTC.

This chain joins TRBV7-9 and TRBJ2-4; TRBD2 is a possible D gene (5 bases). Germline CDR1 SEHNR, CDR2 FQNEAQ (reference sequence). The V gene lost 2 bases and the J gene lost 6 bases, with 17 bases spanning the gap. The CDR3 has 16 amino acids. As DNA, the CDR3 is TGTGCCAGCAGCTTAACTACCGGGGTGACGGGAAACATTCAGTACTTC. Protein sequence: CASSLTTGVTGNIQYF.

The chain has TRBV29-1 and TRBJ2-1, with TRBD2 identical over 7 bases. Germline V gives CDR1 SQVTM, CDR2 ANQGSEA. After removal of 4 bases from V and 3 bases from J, the junction contained 6 bases not matched to a gene. CDR3 size: 14 residues. The CDR3 DNA follows: TGCAGCGTTGTATCGCGGGGGAGCTACAATGAGCAGTTCTTC. It translates to CSVVSRGSYNEQFF.

This clonotype was observed a handful of times. The chain combines TRBV3-1 with TRBJ1-5, with D possibly TRBD1 on 5 matching bases. Between the trimmed V and J ends, which lost 3 bases and 0 bases, there was a span of 9 bases. The germline CDR1 and CDR2 sequences are LGHDT and YNNKEL (reference sequence). The CDR3 is made up of 15 amino acids. CDR3 amino acids: CASSQGPNSNQPQHF. The CDR3 nucleotides read TGTGCCAGCAGCCAGGGACCGAATAGCAATCAGCCCCAGCATTTT.

This clonotype was recorded a few times. V gene TRBV27 combines with J gene TRBJ1-2; D uncertain. The germline V and J ends were trimmed by 1 base and 6 bases, with 12 bases remaining between them. Germline loops: CDR1 MNHEY, CDR2 SMNVEV (reference sequence). CDR3 length: 14 amino acids. The DNA of the CDR3 is TGTGCCAGCAGTTTATGGGTTGGCGGAGATGGCTACACCTTC. Translation gives CASSLWVGGDGYTF.

This clonotype was detected only a few times. The V gene is TRBV6-1, the J gene TRBJ1-3, with a possible D match to TRBD1 (5 bases). The CDR3 contains 17 residues. Deletions cut 3 bases from V and 1 base from J, with 16 bases between. From germline, CDR1 is MNHNS and CDR2 SASEGT. In DNA, the CDR3 is TGTGCCAGCAGTGAGGTTCCCGGGGCCGTGTCTGGAAACACCATATATTTT. Encoded protein: CASSEVPGAVSGNTIYF.

This clonotype came up many times. This chain links TRBV7-2 with TRBJ1-3; D unclear. CDR3 length: 17 amino acids. Looked up from germline, CDR1 is SGHTA and CDR2 is FQGNSA. The V end lost 3 bases, the J end lost 7 bases, and 22 bases lay between the germline ends. In DNA, the CDR3 is TGTGCCAGCAGCTTCGGCTCGCGCACGGGCCACGGCAACACCATATATTTT. Translation gives CASSFGSRTGHGNTIYF.

This clonotype occurred many times. The J gene is TRBJ2-3, the V gene TRBV7-8; weak D call: TRBD2 (6 bases). V was cut by 6 bases and J by 0 bases, with 10 bases left in between. Germline CDR1 SGHVS, CDR2 FQNEAQ. This CDR3 contains 14 residues. This CDR3 is CASSRGTSTDTQYF. In DNA form, the CDR3 reads TGTGCCAGCAGTCGGGGGACTAGCACAGATACGCAGTATTTT. The full variable domain, its missing parts supplied by reference TRBV7-8 and TRBJ2-3, is GAGVSQSPRYKVAKRGQDVALRCDPISGHVSLFWYQQALGQGPEFLTYFQNEAQLDKSGLPSDRFFAERPEGSVSTLKIQRTQQEDSAVYLCASSRGTSTDTQYFGPGTRLTVL.